These 14 T cell receptor beta chains share one sample of origin, sequenced in a study of CD8+CD57+ T cells in acquired aplastic anemia (dated 2018 in TCRdb). TCRdb records Illumina HiSeq 2000 as the sequencer. Genomic DNA was used as template for profiling of TCR beta VDJ combinations and CDR3 sequences. The public reads were quality trimmed at Q25 with fastp and then assembled into clones with MiXCR by TCRdb, keeping productive beta chains. Each CDR3 protein gets just one entry, which takes the most common genes and DNA from the rows behind it. Recorded for this sample are 50,000 to 65,000 distinct CDR3 sequences; under 55% of them occurred a single time. The ten largest clones take up roughly 2.5% of the sample. The sequenced sample consisted of sorted CD4+, CD8+, or CD8+CD57+ T cells (not recorded which) from PBMCs. These receptors were obtained from a human donor in good health, serving as a control.

In its sample, this clonotype was seen many times. The gene calls are TRBV6-2 or TRBV6-3 and TRBJ2-3, with 9 bases lining up with TRBD1. The CDR3 totals 15 residues. CDR1 is MNHEY, CDR2 SVGEGT, per germline. V trimming: 5 bases; J trimming: 3 bases; junction bases outside the gene matches: 6. The CDR3 reads CASSAGQGSTDTQYF. Written as DNA, the CDR3 is TGTGCCAGCAGTGCTGGACAGGGGAGTACAGATACGCAGTATTTT.

This clonotype was counted between two and nine times. V gene TRBV28 combines with J gene TRBJ2-1; TRBD2 matches 7 bases. V lost 1 base and J lost 12; bases outside the gene matches: 3. The V gene's germline CDR1 is MDHEN and CDR2 SYDVKM. The CDR3 totals 12 residues. CDR3 DNA sequence: TGTGCCAGCAGTTTATTGCTAGCGGTGCAGTTCTTC. As protein: CASSLLLAVQFF.

The genes are TRBV10-3 and TRBJ2-7, with 11 bases lining up with TRBD2. Germline assignment: CDR1 ENHRY and CDR2 SYGVKD. J was trimmed by 3 bases and V by 4 bases; bases with no gene match: 2. The CDR3 loop spans 14 amino acids. CDR3: CAISGLAGFYEQYF. In DNA form, the CDR3 reads TGTGCCATCAGTGGACTAGCGGGATTCTACGAGCAGTACTTC.

The rearrangement uses TRBV24-1 and TRBJ2-5; TRBD2 is a possible D gene (5 bases). The germline V gene has CDR1 KGHDR and CDR2 SFDVKD. Trimming stripped 5 bases from V and 4 bases from J, with 10 bases between. The CDR3 totals 13 residues. This chain's CDR3 is CATSGRPSETQYF. CDR3 DNA: TGTGCCACCAGTGGGAGGCCGTCAGAGACCCAGTACTTC.

The rearrangement uses TRBV7-2 and TRBJ1-6, with D unclear. This CDR3 comprises 13 residues. V lost 1 base and J 7 bases, leaving 5 bases between the germline ends. Per germline, CDR1 SGHTA and CDR2 FQGNSA. Here the CDR3 DNA reads TGTGCCAGCAGCTTAGATCAGAATTCACCCCTCCACTTT. Its protein is CASSLDQNSPLHF. Using reference TRBV7-2 and TRBJ1-6 for the parts outside the CDR3, the full variable domain is GAGVSQSPSNKVTEKGKDVELRCDPISGHTALYWYRQSLGQGLEFLIYFQGNSAPDKSGLPSDRFSAERTGGSVSTLTIQRTQQEDSAVYLCASSLDQNSPLHFGNGTRLTVT.

The table lists this clonotype with many counts. This rearrangement joins TRBV19 to TRBJ1-1; 9 bases fit TRBD1. V lost 3 bases, J lost 0 bases, and 8 bases stayed unmatched. The germline V gene encodes CDR1 LNHDA and CDR2 SQIVND (reference sequence). There are 17 residues in the CDR3. Here the CDR3 DNA reads TGTGCCAGTAGTATTAGCGGGACAGGGATCATGAACACTGAAGCTTTCTTT. As protein: CASSISGTGIMNTEAFF.

This clonotype was seen just once. J is TRBJ2-3 and V is TRBV15; TRBD2 matches 7 bases. The CDR3 is 15 amino acids. The V gene end was trimmed by 3 bases and the J gene end by 2 bases; junction bases not matched to a gene: 5. The germline CDR1 and CDR2 sequences are LNHNV and YYDKDF (reference sequence). The CDR3 region has the DNA TGTGCCACCAGCAGCGGTCTAGCGGACACAGATACGCAGTATTTT. Translated: CATSSGLADTDTQYF.

At least ten counts were recorded for this clonotype. This chain joins TRBV4-1 and TRBJ1-1, with a weak D call TRBD1 (6 bases). Germline V gene lookup returns CDR1 MGHRA and CDR2 YSYEKL. CDR3 size: 16 residues. V lost 1 base, J lost 0 bases, and 12 bases lay in between. DNA for the CDR3: TGCGCCAGCAGCCAAGGGAACAGGGTTGTGAACACTGAAGCTTTCTTT. Its translation is CASSQGNRVVNTEAFF.

This clonotype has a count of ten or more. J is TRBJ1-2 and V is TRBV5-1; possible D gene TRBD1, 5 bases. The CDR3 is 16 residues long. The ends were cut back, 3 bases at V and 4 bases at J, with 19 bases in the middle. Germline CDR1 SGHRS, CDR2 YFSETQ. This CDR3 reads CASSWGVSQGGYGYTF. CDR3 sequence (DNA): TGCGCCAGCAGCTGGGGCGTCTCCCAGGGTGGCTATGGCTACACCTTC.

The rearrangement links TRBV10-3 to TRBJ1-4; D might be TRBD1 (6 bases). This CDR3 spans 16 amino acids. Trimming took off 2 bases at V and 0 bases at J, with 10 bases between the two ends. Germline assignment: CDR1 ENHRY and CDR2 SYGVKD. Here the CDR3 DNA reads TGTGCCATCAGTGAGAGGACAGTTGCAACTAATGAAAAACTGTTTTTT. Protein sequence: CAISERTVATNEKLFF.

As DNA, the CDR3 is TGTGCCAGCAGCTCCGGGACTCCCACCGGGGAGCTGTTTTTT. The encoded protein is CASSSGTPTGELFF. This chain uses TRBV7-2 with TRBJ2-2; a possible D gene is TRBD2 (6 bases). Trimming removed 4 bases from V and 4 bases from J, with 10 bases in between. The CDR3 has 14 amino acids. Germline V CDR1 and CDR2: SGHTA, FQGNSA.

This clonotype was recorded many times. The V gene is TRBV5-1, the J gene TRBJ2-1; D possibly corresponds to TRBD2 (6 bases). Trimming shortened V by 0 bases and J by 6 bases, and 13 bases separated the two germline ends. Per the germline V gene, CDR1 is SGHRS and CDR2 is YFSETQ. The CDR3 extends over 15 amino acids. CDR3 sequence reads: CASSLGVGSSNEQFF. CDR3 bases: TGCGCCAGCAGCTTGGGGGTCGGGAGCAGCAATGAGCAGTTCTTC.

A few counts support this clonotype. CDR3 sequence reads: CASSQGNGNTIYF. The CDR3 DNA sequence: TGTGCCAGCAGCCAGGGGAATGGAAACACCATATATTTT. The J gene is TRBJ1-3, the V gene TRBV3-1; D is unclear. This CDR3 comprises 13 residues. Germline assignment: CDR1 LGHDT and CDR2 YNNKEL (reference sequence). Trimming took off 3 bases at V and 3 bases at J, with 6 bases between the two ends.

The chain joins TRBV29-1 to TRBJ1-2, with D possibly being TRBD1 (5 bases). V was shortened by 6 bases and J by 0 bases, with 11 bases between the two germline ends. Germline V lookup: CDR1 SQVTM, CDR2 ANQGSEA. CDR3 length: 13 residues. The CDR3 DNA follows: TGCAGCGTAGCGGGGGGGGCTAACTATGGCTACACCTTC. Amino acids: CSVAGGANYGYTF.